A selection of T cell receptor beta chains follows, all from one sample in a study of T cells in localized non-small cell lung cancer. The repertoire was sequenced with immunoSEQ multiplex PCR; TCRdb's copy has only in-frame clones and lacks some. The table has under 2,500 clones, over 30% seen once; the top ten hold under 14%. This specimen consisted of lung tumor tissue, obtained before any cancer treatment. These receptors all come from a male donor at least 60 years old with stage II squamous cell lung carcinoma. Both conserved end residues are part of each CDR3. The order of the fields is V gene, CDR3 length, D gene, clone size, J gene, CDR3 protein, CDR3 DNA. A D gene is named only where the DNA matches it firmly. The listing skips clone size in some rows; elsewhere it reads once, few, many or a size class.

v_gene: TRBV29-1; len: 13; d_gene: -; abundance: -; j_gene: TRBJ1-6; CDR3aa: CSVVGTDRGALHF; CDR3nt: TGCAGCGTTGTGGGGACGGATCGTGGGGCCCTCCACTTT
v_gene: TRBV6-4; len: 16; d_gene: -; abundance: -; j_gene: TRBJ1-4; CDR3aa: CANSSGQLGNNEKLFF; CDR3nt: TGTGCCAACAGTTCCGGACAGCTCGGAAATAATGAAAAACTGTTTTTT
v_gene: TRBV5-1; len: 15; d_gene: TRBD1; abundance: -; j_gene: TRBJ2-2; CDR3aa: CASSFGQGDTGELFF; CDR3nt: TGCGCCAGCAGCTTCGGACAGGGAGACACCGGGGAGCTGTTTTTT
v_gene: TRBV30; len: 12; d_gene: -; abundance: -; j_gene: TRBJ1-4; CDR3aa: CAWSVGPSKMFF; CDR3nt: TGTGCCTGGAGTGTAGGTCCGTCGAAAATGTTTTTT
v_gene: TRBV10-1; len: 13; d_gene: -; abundance: -; j_gene: TRBJ2-7; CDR3aa: CASSEGLSYEQYF; CDR3nt: TGCGCCAGCAGTGAAGGTCTCTCCTACGAGCAGTACTTC
v_gene: TRBV18; len: 14; d_gene: TRBD1; abundance: few; j_gene: TRBJ2-7; CDR3aa: CASSPGQGAEEQYF; CDR3nt: TGTGCCAGCTCACCGGGACAGGGGGCGGAAGAGCAGTACTTC
v_gene: TRBV28; len: 17; d_gene: TRBD1; abundance: -; j_gene: TRBJ1-3; CDR3aa: CASTTSGQGTSGNTIYF; CDR3nt: TGTGCCAGCACAACTTCGGGACAGGGAACCTCTGGAAACACCATATATTTT
v_gene: TRBV11-3; len: 17; d_gene: -; abundance: medium-sized; j_gene: TRBJ2-3; CDR3aa: CASSLEAGPASTDTQYF; CDR3nt: TGTGCCAGCAGCTTAGAGGCGGGACCCGCTAGCACAGATACGCAGTATTTT
v_gene: TRBV6-8; len: 14; d_gene: -; abundance: large; j_gene: TRBJ1-2; CDR3aa: CASSPWDHNYGYTF; CDR3nt: TGTGCCAGCAGTCCATGGGACCACAACTATGGCTACACCTTC
v_gene: TRBV25-1; len: 12; d_gene: -; abundance: few; j_gene: TRBJ1-1; CDR3aa: CASSQANTEAFF; CDR3nt: TGTGCCAGCAGTCAAGCGAACACTGAAGCTTTCTTT
v_gene: TRBV4-1; len: 14; d_gene: -; abundance: -; j_gene: TRBJ1-2; CDR3aa: CASSSGRKKYGYTF; CDR3nt: TGCGCCAGCAGCTCGGGACGGAAGAAGTATGGCTACACCTTC
v_gene: TRBV6-8; len: 15; d_gene: TRBD1; abundance: -; j_gene: TRBJ2-7; CDR3aa: CASRSRTGGSYEQYF; CDR3nt: TGTGCCAGCAGATCCAGGACAGGGGGCTCCTACGAGCAGTACTTC
v_gene: TRBV28; len: 15; d_gene: -; abundance: few; j_gene: TRBJ1-5; CDR3aa: CAICQRLKWGQPQHF; CDR3nt: TGTGCCATCTGCCAGAGACTAAAATGGGGTCAGCCCCAGCATTTT
v_gene: TRBV10-3; len: 13; d_gene: -; abundance: medium-sized; j_gene: TRBJ2-5; CDR3aa: CAISESTWETQYF; CDR3nt: TGTGCCATCAGTGAGTCGACCTGGGAGACCCAGTACTTC
v_gene: TRBV28; len: 14; d_gene: -; abundance: few; j_gene: TRBJ2-5; CDR3aa: CASKESGVQETQYF; CDR3nt: TGTGCCAGCAAGGAGAGCGGAGTCCAAGAGACCCAGTACTTC
v_gene: TRBV18; len: 12; d_gene: -; abundance: -; j_gene: TRBJ2-1; CDR3aa: CASRLKSDEQFF; CDR3nt: TGTGCCAGCAGACTTAAAAGCGATGAGCAGTTCTTC
v_gene: TRBV29-1; len: 16; d_gene: -; abundance: -; j_gene: TRBJ1-2; CDR3aa: CSVGESGAAGTNGYTF; CDR3nt: TGCAGCGTTGGGGAGAGTGGGGCAGCGGGAACTAATGGCTACACCTTC
v_gene: TRBV11-3; len: 15; d_gene: -; abundance: medium-sized; j_gene: TRBJ2-6; CDR3aa: CASSFQAAGANVLTF; CDR3nt: TGTGCCAGCAGCTTTCAAGCGGCCGGGGCCAACGTCCTGACTTTC
v_gene: TRBV25-1; len: 14; d_gene: -; abundance: -; j_gene: TRBJ2-1; CDR3aa: CASSVGLSYNEQFF; CDR3nt: TGTGCCAGCAGTGTAGGACTGTCCTACAATGAGCAGTTCTTC
v_gene: TRBV28; len: 15; d_gene: TRBD1; abundance: -; j_gene: TRBJ2-7; CDR3aa: CASSSRDRSLRGQYF; CDR3nt: TGTGCCAGCAGTTCCCGGGACAGATCATTACGAGGGCAGTACTTC
v_gene: TRBV29-1; len: 16; d_gene: TRBD1; abundance: -; j_gene: TRBJ2-7; CDR3aa: CSVGWDPRQGTYEQYF; CDR3nt: TGCAGCGTTGGGTGGGACCCAAGACAGGGAACCTACGAGCAGTACTTC
v_gene: TRBV2; len: 12; d_gene: -; abundance: few; j_gene: TRBJ1-3; CDR3aa: CASSFDGNTIYF; CDR3nt: TGTGCCAGCAGTTTTGATGGAAACACCATATATTTT
v_gene: TRBV25-1; len: 14; d_gene: -; abundance: once; j_gene: TRBJ1-1; CDR3aa: CASSLMGGNTEAFF; CDR3nt: TGTGCCAGCAGTCTGATGGGGGGGAACACTGAAGCTTTCTTT
v_gene: TRBV28; len: 12; d_gene: -; abundance: -; j_gene: TRBJ1-5; CDR3aa: CASSMSNQPQHF; CDR3nt: TGTGCCAGCTCTATGAGCAATCAGCCCCAGCATTTT
v_gene: TRBV5-1; len: 15; d_gene: TRBD1; abundance: -; j_gene: TRBJ2-1; CDR3aa: CASSSTGTGSSEQFF; CDR3nt: TGCGCCAGCAGCTCTACCGGGACAGGGAGTTCTGAGCAGTTCTTC
v_gene: TRBV9; len: 12; d_gene: -; abundance: -; j_gene: TRBJ2-7; CDR3aa: CASGSSSYEQYF; CDR3nt: TGTGCCAGCGGGAGCAGCTCCTACGAGCAGTACTTC
v_gene: TRBV29-1; len: 13; d_gene: TRBD1; abundance: -; j_gene: TRBJ2-7; CDR3aa: CSVIRGNTYEQYF; CDR3nt: TGCAGCGTGATCAGGGGGAATACCTACGAGCAGTACTTC
v_gene: TRBV6-8; len: 17; d_gene: -; abundance: large; j_gene: TRBJ1-3; CDR3aa: CASSYSVTGSSGNTIYF; CDR3nt: TGTGCCAGCAGTTACTCGGTTACAGGGAGCTCTGGAAACACCATATATTTT
v_gene: TRBV19; len: 14; d_gene: -; abundance: -; j_gene: TRBJ2-1; CDR3aa: CASSKMRFYNEQFF; CDR3nt: TGTGCCAGTAGTAAGATGAGGTTTTACAATGAGCAGTTCTTC
v_gene: TRBV14; len: 15; d_gene: -; abundance: -; j_gene: TRBJ2-3; CDR3aa: CASSPFRGRGDTQYF; CDR3nt: TGTGCCAGCAGCCCCTTCAGGGGGAGGGGAGATACGCAGTATTTT
v_gene: TRBV9; len: 17; d_gene: -; abundance: -; j_gene: TRBJ2-3; CDR3aa: CASSGSKGVSGTDTQYF; CDR3nt: TGTGCCAGCAGCGGCTCCAAAGGGGTAAGCGGCACAGATACGCAGTATTTT
v_gene: TRBV19; len: 14; d_gene: -; abundance: few; j_gene: TRBJ2-7; CDR3aa: CASSIVEPPYEQYF; CDR3nt: TGTGCCAGTAGTATAGTCGAACCACCCTACGAGCAGTACTTC
v_gene: TRBV28; len: 13; d_gene: -; abundance: -; j_gene: TRBJ1-1; CDR3aa: CASKGNPRTEAFF; CDR3nt: TGTGCCAGCAAGGGTAACCCGAGGACTGAAGCTTTCTTT
v_gene: TRBV18; len: 15; d_gene: -; abundance: few; j_gene: TRBJ1-6; CDR3aa: CASSPDPSGNSPLHF; CDR3nt: TGTGCCAGCTCACCCGACCCGTCTGGGAATTCACCCCTCCACTTT
v_gene: TRBV28; len: 14; d_gene: -; abundance: -; j_gene: TRBJ1-3; CDR3aa: CASSPGGSGNTIYF; CDR3nt: TGTGCCAGCAGTCCGGGAGGGTCTGGAAACACCATATATTTT
v_gene: TRBV30; len: 13; d_gene: -; abundance: -; j_gene: TRBJ1-1; CDR3aa: CAWKREGDTEAFF; CDR3nt: TGTGCCTGGAAGCGCGAGGGGGATACTGAAGCTTTCTTT
v_gene: TRBV10-2; len: 14; d_gene: -; abundance: -; j_gene: TRBJ1-4; CDR3aa: CASSNPGGGEKLFF; CDR3nt: TGCGCCAGCAGTAACCCCGGAGGAGGGGAAAAACTGTTTTTT
v_gene: TRBV23-1; len: 15; d_gene: -; abundance: -; j_gene: TRBJ1-1; CDR3aa: CASSPPVPPNTEAFF; CDR3nt: TGCGCCAGCAGCCCTCCGGTGCCACCGAACACTGAAGCTTTCTTT
v_gene: TRBV11-3; len: 16; d_gene: TRBD1; abundance: large; j_gene: TRBJ1-1; CDR3aa: CASSLGTGFGTTEAFF; CDR3nt: TGTGCCAGCAGCCTGGGGACAGGGTTCGGGACGACTGAAGCTTTCTTT
v_gene: TRBV12-5; len: 17; d_gene: TRBD2; abundance: -; j_gene: TRBJ2-7; CDR3aa: CASKSSGGREASYEQYF; CDR3nt: TGTGCCAGCAAGTCGTCCGGGGGGCGGGAGGCCTCCTACGAGCAGTACTTC
v_gene: TRBV12-5; len: 15; d_gene: -; abundance: -; j_gene: TRBJ1-5; CDR3aa: CASGFGRGSNQPQHF; CDR3nt: TGTGCTAGTGGTTTTGGCAGGGGAAGCAATCAGCCCCAGCATTTT
v_gene: TRBV19; len: 13; d_gene: -; abundance: -; j_gene: TRBJ2-7; CDR3aa: CASSMAKFYEQYF; CDR3nt: TGTGCCAGTAGTATGGCAAAGTTCTACGAGCAGTACTTC
v_gene: TRBV11-3; len: 14; d_gene: TRBD1; abundance: few; j_gene: TRBJ1-6; CDR3aa: CASSGGQGNSPLHF; CDR3nt: TGTGCCAGCAGCGGGGGACAGGGTAATTCACCCCTCCACTTT
v_gene: TRBV23-1; len: 13; d_gene: -; abundance: once; j_gene: TRBJ1-5; CDR3aa: CASSHKPGQPQHF; CDR3nt: TGCGCCAGCAGTCATAAGCCGGGACAGCCCCAGCATTTT
v_gene: TRBV28; len: 13; d_gene: -; abundance: few; j_gene: TRBJ1-1; CDR3aa: CASSFPPNTEAFF; CDR3nt: TGTGCCAGCAGTTTTCCCCCCAACACTGAAGCTTTCTTT
v_gene: TRBV5-1; len: 15; d_gene: TRBD1; abundance: -; j_gene: TRBJ1-1; CDR3aa: CASSSTGGRWTEAFF; CDR3nt: TGCGCCAGCAGCTCAACAGGGGGACGATGGACTGAAGCTTTCTTT
v_gene: TRBV11-3; len: 14; d_gene: -; abundance: -; j_gene: TRBJ2-7; CDR3aa: CASSFRPGSYEQYF; CDR3nt: TGTGCCAGCAGCTTCCGACCGGGCTCCTACGAGCAGTACTTC
v_gene: TRBV7-4; len: 14; d_gene: -; abundance: -; j_gene: TRBJ1-1; CDR3aa: CASSQGRGSTEAFF; CDR3nt: TGTGCCAGCAGCCAAGGCCGGGGGAGCACTGAAGCTTTCTTT
v_gene: TRBV9; len: 14; d_gene: -; abundance: -; j_gene: TRBJ2-4; CDR3aa: CASSLLGGLNIQYF; CDR3nt: TGTGCCAGCAGTTTACTGGGGGGATTAAACATTCAGTACTTC
v_gene: TRBV6-8; len: 12; d_gene: -; abundance: medium-sized; j_gene: TRBJ2-5; CDR3aa: CASSYAPMTQYF; CDR3nt: TGTGCCAGCAGTTACGCCCCCATGACCCAGTACTTC
v_gene: TRBV6-8; len: 14; d_gene: -; abundance: few; j_gene: TRBJ1-6; CDR3aa: CASITFHLGSPLHF; CDR3nt: TGTGCCAGCATTACCTTCCATTTGGGGTCACCCCTCCACTTT
v_gene: TRBV14; len: 14; d_gene: -; abundance: -; j_gene: TRBJ1-2; CDR3aa: CASSQMGRGYGYTF; CDR3nt: TGTGCCAGCAGCCAAATGGGCAGGGGCTATGGCTACACCTTC
v_gene: TRBV19; len: 13; d_gene: -; abundance: few; j_gene: TRBJ1-1; CDR3aa: CASSIDQGTEAFF; CDR3nt: TGTGCCAGTAGTATTGACCAGGGGACTGAAGCTTTCTTT
v_gene: TRBV15; len: 16; d_gene: -; abundance: hyperexpanded; j_gene: TRBJ2-3; CDR3aa: CATSRPSGTSTDTQYF; CDR3nt: TGTGCCACCAGCAGACCCTCCGGGACTAGCACAGATACGCAGTATTTT
v_gene: TRBV23-1; len: 14; d_gene: -; abundance: -; j_gene: TRBJ2-4; CDR3aa: CASSPPGTQNIQYF; CDR3nt: TGCGCCAGCAGTCCGCCGGGGACACAAAACATTCAGTACTTC
v_gene: TRBV19; len: 18; d_gene: TRBD1; abundance: -; j_gene: TRBJ1-5; CDR3aa: CASSMRGQSLYSNQPQHF; CDR3nt: TGTGCCAGTAGTATGAGGGGACAGAGTCTTTATAGCAATCAGCCCCAGCATTTT
v_gene: TRBV2; len: 12; d_gene: -; abundance: few; j_gene: TRBJ2-3; CDR3aa: CASSLGVGTQYF; CDR3nt: TGTGCCAGCAGTCTTGGGGTGGGTACGCAGTATTTT
v_gene: TRBV29-1; len: 13; d_gene: -; abundance: -; j_gene: TRBJ2-1; CDR3aa: CSVVVSGHNEQFF; CDR3nt: TGCAGCGTTGTGGTTAGCGGCCACAATGAGCAGTTCTTC
v_gene: TRBV7-5; len: 15; d_gene: -; abundance: few; j_gene: TRBJ2-7; CDR3aa: CASSLEARSSYEQYF; CDR3nt: TGTGCCAGCAGCTTAGAGGCCCGAAGCTCCTACGAGCAGTACTTC